These 18 T cell receptor beta chains were all obtained from the same sample, sequenced in a study of neurological immune-mediated disorders. In TCRdb, the 5' RACE reads were re-called with MiXCR into one record per CDR3 protein. The sample records roughly 34,000 distinct CDR3 sequences, roughly 4.4% being singletons. Sequenced sample: PBMCs. The receptor set was obtained from a man aged 18 to 29 in good health.

This clonotype was recorded at least ten times. The J gene is TRBJ2-7, the V gene TRBV5-1, with 12 positions matching TRBD2. This CDR3 comprises 15 residues. Germline trimming cut 4 bases from V and 1 base from J; bases unmatched to any gene: 3. Germline-derived CDR1 and CDR2 are SGHRS and YFSETQ. The CDR3 here is CASSKLAGGSYEQYF. CDR3 in DNA: TGCGCCAGCAGCAAACTAGCGGGGGGTTCCTACGAGCAGTACTTC.

This clonotype occurred many times. The chain combines TRBV27 with TRBJ1-2; D gene unclear. This CDR3 region has 13 residues. Looked up from germline, CDR1 is MNHEY and CDR2 is SMNVEV (reference sequence). The V end was cut by 4 bases, the J end by 5 bases, with 11 bases between. The CDR3 here is CASSSRLIYGYTF. CDR3 nucleotides: TGTGCCAGCAGTTCCCGGTTGATTTATGGCTACACCTTC.

Ten or more counts support this clonotype. J is TRBJ1-5 and V is TRBV27; D remains unclear. The CDR3 covers 13 residues. The V end was cut by 7 bases, the J end by 2 bases, with 9 bases between. CDR1 MNHEY and CDR2 SMNVEV come from the germline V gene (reference sequence). The CDR3 protein is CASKGRGNQPQHF. Written as DNA, the CDR3 is TGTGCCAGCAAGGGTAGGGGCAATCAGCCCCAGCATTTT.

The table lists this clonotype with many counts. The J gene is TRBJ2-5, the V gene TRBV5-1; maybe TRBD2 (5 bases). The CDR3 length is 14 residues. The germline V gene has CDR1 SGHRS and CDR2 YFSETQ. V lost 4 bases to trimming and J lost 5 bases, with 15 bases between them. The CDR3 spells CASSPPLGAETQYF. CDR3 bases: TGCGCCAGCAGCCCACCCTTGGGAGCGGAGACCCAGTACTTC.

This clonotype was seen many times. The chain couples TRBV6-2 or TRBV6-3 to TRBJ1-5; the D gene is possibly TRBD1 (6 bases). CDR3 length equals 18 residues. The germline CDR1 and CDR2 sequences are MNHEY and SVGEGT. Between the trimmed V and J ends, which lost 2 bases and 4 bases, there was a span of 21 bases. The CDR3 here is CASSYPTGNVYRNQPQHF. CDR3 coding DNA: TGTGCCAGCAGTTACCCTACAGGGAATGTTTACCGGAATCAGCCCCAGCATTTT.

This clonotype was recorded at least ten times. V and J are TRBV6-2 or TRBV6-3 and TRBJ2-3; 8 bases line up with TRBD2. The CDR3 consists of 11 residues. Trimming cost V 6 bases and J 13 bases; bases outside gene matches: 6. Germline V lookup: CDR1 MNHEY, CDR2 SVGEGT. The CDR3 spells CASSRGRLKYF. The DNA of the CDR3 is TGTGCCAGCAGCCGCGGGAGGTTGAAGTATTTT.

This clonotype was seen repeatedly, ten times or more. The V gene is TRBV12-3 or TRBV12-4, the J gene TRBJ2-3, with TRBD2 matching over 7 bases. The length of the CDR3 is 14 residues. Germline trimming cut 5 bases from V and 11 bases from J; bases unmatched to any gene: 13. The CDR3 bases are TGTGCCAGCAGTATCTCGGATGGGGGGGAAATGCAGTATTTT. Residues: CASSISDGGEMQYF.

In this sample, this clonotype turned up many times. This chain links TRBV30 with TRBJ2-5; 9 bases agree with TRBD2. The trim removed 3 bases at V and 5 bases at J, leaving 13 bases unmatched. Germline values: CDR1 GTSNPN, CDR2 SVGIG (reference sequence). The CDR3 sequence is 16 residues long. For the CDR3, the DNA is TGTGCCTGGAGGGGACTAGCTGGCATGTCTCGGGAGACCCAGTACTTC. Protein product: CAWRGLAGMSRETQYF.

The sample holds many counts of this clonotype. The V and J genes are TRBV6-5 and TRBJ2-1; no definite D call. The CDR3 consists of 13 residues. V lost 0 bases and J 9 bases, leaving 9 bases between the germline ends. In germline, CDR1 is MNHEY, CDR2 SVGAGI. This CDR3 is CASSYSPRSEQFF. The CDR3 nucleotides read TGTGCCAGCAGTTACTCTCCCAGGAGTGAGCAGTTCTTC.

This clonotype was recorded a few times. The rearrangement links TRBV18 to TRBJ2-3; 9 bases agree with TRBD1. Looked up from germline, CDR1 is KGHSH and CDR2 is LQKENI. With V trimmed by 2 bases and J by 6 bases, 6 bases remained unmatched. The CDR3 contains 15 residues. DNA of the CDR3: TGTGCCAGCTCACCAGGAACAGGGGGCTTGGATACGCAGTATTTT. This gives the protein CASSPGTGGLDTQYF.

This clonotype was found many times. This chain connects TRBV12-5 to TRBJ1-2; perhaps TRBD1 as D (5 bases). The germline V and J ends were trimmed by 5 bases and 5 bases, with 21 bases remaining between them. CDR3 size: 16 residues. The germline V gene has CDR1 LGHNT and CDR2 FRNRAP. The CDR3 is CASGTMNGAGLYGYTF. The DNA for the CDR3 is TGTGCTAGTGGTACAATGAACGGGGCAGGCTTGTATGGCTACACCTTC.

This clonotype was counted many times. This chain connects TRBV6-1 to TRBJ1-2, with a weak D call TRBD1 (5 bases). Trimming took 3 bases from V and 4 from J, leaving 12 bases between them. This CDR3 region has 14 residues. Per germline, CDR1 MNHNS and CDR2 SASEGT. The chain's CDR3 is CASSDGRDFYGYTF. CDR3 nucleotide sequence: TGTGCCAGCAGTGACGGGCGGGACTTCTATGGCTACACCTTC.

This clonotype was seen repeatedly, ten times or more. This chain connects TRBV5-1 to TRBJ2-5; 9 bases line up with TRBD2. This CDR3 contains 14 residues. The ends lost 6 bases at V and 5 bases at J; junction bases unmatched: 8. The V gene's germline CDR1 is SGHRS and CDR2 YFSETQ. For the CDR3, the DNA is TGCGCCAGCATGCGCGGGGGGGCCGAGGAGACCCAGTACTTC. Amino acids: CASMRGGAEETQYF.

Ten or more counts support this clonotype. J is TRBJ1-1 and V is TRBV20-1; 7 nucleotides agree with TRBD1. The length of the CDR3 is 14 residues. V lost 5 bases to trimming and J lost 0 bases; unmatched junction nucleotides: 6. Germline CDR1 reads DFQATT; CDR2 reads SNEGSKA (reference sequence). The CDR3 DNA sequence: TGCAGTGCTCCGGGACAGCCGATGAACACTGAAGCTTTCTTT. Translated: CSAPGQPMNTEAFF.

This clonotype was recorded many times. The CDR3 DNA sequence: TGTGCCAGCAGTTACCCTCCCTTGGCAGGAACCCCAGCGGACACTGAAGCTTTCTTT. Residues: CASSYPPLAGTPADTEAFF. The rearrangement links TRBV6-2 or TRBV6-3 to TRBJ1-1, with D uncertain. CDR3 length: 19 residues. The V end lost 2 bases, the J end lost 3 bases, and 25 bases lay between the germline ends. In germline, CDR1 is MNHEY, CDR2 SVGEGT.

This chain connects TRBV18 to TRBJ2-1; weak D call: TRBD2 (6 bases). CDR1 is KGHSH, CDR2 LQKENI, per germline. CDR3 size: 13 residues. V was trimmed by 2 bases and J by 8 bases, leaving 10 bases between them. The CDR3 DNA sequence: TGTGCCAGCTCACCAAGGGAGGACGATGAGCAGTTCTTC. Translating it yields CASSPREDDEQFF.

This clonotype was counted at least ten times. The gene calls are TRBV5-1 and TRBJ2-3; D not certain. From germline, CDR1 is SGHRS and CDR2 YFSETQ. The CDR3 has 13 residues. The germline V and J ends were trimmed by 4 bases and 5 bases, with 11 bases remaining between them. DNA for the CDR3: TGCGCCAGCAGCCGTAGTAGAGGAGATACGCAGTATTTT. It encodes CASSRSRGDTQYF. The full variable domain, completed using reference TRBV5-1 and TRBJ2-3, is KAGVTQTPRYLIKTRGQQVTLSCSPISGHRSVSWYQQTPGQGLQFLFEYFSETQRNKGNFPGRFSGRQFSNSRSEMNVSTLELGDSALYLCASSRSRGDTQYFGPGTRLTVL.

This clonotype was recorded at least ten times. The chain carries TRBV29-1 and TRBJ1-1; the D is unclear. Trimming removed 6 bases at V and 1 base at J, with 9 bases between. The germline gives CDR1 SQVTM, CDR2 ANQGSEA. The CDR3 has 12 residues. CDR3 DNA sequence: TGCAGCGTCTTTCTCTCGAACACTGAAGCTTTCTTT. Amino acid sequence: CSVFLSNTEAFF.